The 23 T cell receptor beta chains given below trace back to one sample, sequenced in a study of siplizumab effects on memory and regulatory T cells. The table came from immunoSEQ multiplex PCR; TCRdb's copy has only in-frame clones and leaves some out. The table lists around 94,000 clones, about 93% of them singletons, with approximately 1.2% in the top ten. The sample was CD4+ T cells sorted from blood. The receptors come from a human donor in good health.

This chain joins TRBV6-5 and TRBJ2-3; D unresolved. Germline assignment: CDR1 MNHEY and CDR2 SVGAGI. CDR3 length equals 11 residues. V was pared by 5 bases and J by 4 bases, with 4 bases between. CDR3 amino acids: CASSDADTQYF. CDR3 in DNA: TGTGCCAGCAGTGACGCAGATACGCAGTATTTT.

The chain has TRBV5-1 and TRBJ1-1; D is perhaps TRBD1 (5 bases). V was pared by 3 bases and J by 8 bases, with 20 bases between. Germline assignment: CDR1 SGHRS and CDR2 YFSETQ. This CDR3 contains 15 residues. CDR3 nucleotide sequence: TGCGCCAGCAGCTCCCAGGGATCCGCACCCCACGAAGCTTTCTTT. Translating gives CASSSQGSAPHEAFF.

CDR3 loop: CASSEGPGTGKETQYF. The CDR3 nucleotides are TGTGCCAGCAGTGAAGGGCCCGGGACAGGCAAAGAGACCCAGTACTTC. This rearrangement joins TRBV2 to TRBJ2-5; TRBD1 matches 8 bases. The germline V gene encodes CDR1 SNHLY and CDR2 FYNNEI. Trimming took 1 base from V and 3 from J; bases not matched to a gene: 7. The CDR3 runs to 16 residues.

This clone rates as medium-sized (0.01 to 0.1%). The chain carries TRBV6-1 and TRBJ1-5; D gene uncertain. The CDR3 is 13 amino acids. V was clipped by 4 bases and J by 5 bases, with 9 bases between them. Germline CDR1 reads MNHNS; CDR2 reads SASEGT. CDR3 coding DNA: TGTGCCAGCAGTGGGACGGCCGATCAGCCCCAGCATTTT. Translation: CASSGTADQPQHF.

This chain connects TRBV28 to TRBJ1-1; TRBD1 matches at 9 bases. Trimming cost V 6 bases and J 1 base; bases outside gene matches: 9. Germline CDR1 reads MDHEN; CDR2 reads SYDVKM. This CDR3 is 16 amino acids long. CDR3 bases: TGTGCCAGCAGCCTAAATCCGGACAGGGGGAACACTGAAGCTTTCTTT. This encodes CASSLNPDRGNTEAFF.

CDR3 coding DNA: TGCGCCAGCAGCCAAGATCGTCGCCAGGAGACCCAGTACTTC. Translating gives CASSQDRRQETQYF. This chain links TRBV4-1 with TRBJ2-5, with D uncertain. V gave up 0 bases and J gave up 5 bases, with 10 bases separating them. The CDR3 is 14 residues long. Germline values: CDR1 MGHRA, CDR2 YSYEKL.

The chain combines TRBV2 with TRBJ1-2; 7 nucleotides agree with TRBD1. Losses at the gene ends were 4 bases for V and 8 bases for J; bases not matched to a gene: 10. This CDR3 has 14 amino acids. CDR1 SNHLY and CDR2 FYNNEI come from the germline V gene. CDR3 loop: CASSVMNRGGGYTF. CDR3 sequence (DNA): TGTGCCAGCAGTGTGATGAACAGGGGCGGCGGCTACACCTTC.

The genes are TRBV7-9 and TRBJ2-7; no reliable D call. Germline assignment: CDR1 SEHNR and CDR2 FQNEAQ (reference sequence). The CDR3 extends over 14 amino acids. Trimming removed 1 base at V and 3 bases at J, with 10 bases between. CDR3 sequence: CASSLGAVDYEQYF. The CDR3 region has the DNA TGTGCCAGCAGCTTAGGGGCGGTGGACTACGAGCAGTACTTC.

The table lists this clone with a count of one. The CDR3 is CASSKGLAGGRTLYEQYF. CDR3 DNA: TGTGCCAGCAGTAAAGGACTAGCGGGAGGACGTACTTTATACGAGCAGTACTTC. The chain links TRBV27 to TRBJ2-7, with 14 positions matching TRBD2. The germline V gene has CDR1 MNHEY and CDR2 SMNVEV (reference sequence). The CDR3 runs 18 residues. The J segment lost 4 bases and the V segment lost 5 bases, leaving 13 bases of the junction unmatched.

The rearrangement links TRBV7-6 to TRBJ1-1; the match to TRBD1 covers 10 bases. The germline gives CDR1 SGHVS, CDR2 FNYEAQ. This CDR3 contains 15 residues. The ends lost 5 bases at V and 1 base at J; junction bases unmatched: 4. CDR3 in amino acids: CASSTRQGANTEAFF. The CDR3 DNA follows: TGTGCCAGCAGCACCAGACAGGGGGCGAACACTGAAGCTTTCTTT.

This clone was seen a few times. CDR3 residues: CAARGDSSSYEQYF. CDR3 nucleotide sequence: TGTGCCGCGAGGGGGGACTCCAGCTCCTACGAGCAGTACTTC. The rearrangement uses TRBV10-3 and TRBJ2-7; possibly TRBD1 or TRBD2 for D (6 bases each). Trimming removed 11 bases from V and 0 bases from J, with 17 bases in between. The CDR3 sequence is 14 residues long. Per the germline V gene, CDR1 is ENHRY and CDR2 is SYGVKD.

The chain links TRBV5-1 to TRBJ1-5, with D possibly matching TRBD1 (6 bases). V lost 0 bases and J 7 bases, leaving 14 bases between the germline ends. In germline, CDR1 is SGHRS, CDR2 YFSETQ. The CDR3 loop spans 15 amino acids. In DNA, the CDR3 is TGCGCCAGCAGCTTGGAGACAGGTCCGGGGCAGCCCCAGCATTTT. It encodes CASSLETGPGQPQHF.

The rearrangement uses TRBV19 and TRBJ2-7; D is uncertain. Germline V gene lookup returns CDR1 LNHDA and CDR2 SQIVND (reference sequence). This CDR3 has 13 residues. The V end lost 4 bases, the J end lost 0 bases, and 7 bases lay between the germline ends. CDR3 in DNA: TGTGCCAGTAGTAGAGGTCACTCCTACGAGCAGTACTTC. It yields the protein CASSRGHSYEQYF.

This clone was found a few times. J is TRBJ2-1 and V is TRBV5-6; D gene uncertain. Germline-derived CDR1 and CDR2 are SGHDT and YYEEEE. V was shortened by 2 bases and J by 6 bases, with 9 bases between the two germline ends. This CDR3 contains 13 residues. Written as DNA, the CDR3 is TGTGCCAGCAGCTTTGGACGGAGCAATGAGCAGTTCTTC. Its translation: CASSFGRSNEQFF.

This rearrangement joins TRBV4-1 to TRBJ2-1; 7 bases agree with TRBD2. Germline values: CDR1 MGHRA, CDR2 YSYEKL. The CDR3 length is 19 residues. Unmatched junction bases numbered 20, after V lost 2 bases and J lost 7 bases. The chain's CDR3 is CASSQHIRVGPTGGNEQFF. CDR3 DNA: TGCGCCAGCAGCCAACATATCAGGGTCGGACCAACGGGGGGTAATGAGCAGTTCTTC.

The genes are TRBV18 and TRBJ1-4; D gene ambiguous. V dropped 1 base and J dropped 8 bases, with 17 bases sitting between them. The CDR3 is 16 amino acids. CDR1 is KGHSH, CDR2 LQKENI, per germline. This CDR3 reads CASSPRLRTAHEKLFF. The CDR3 nucleotides are TGTGCCAGCTCACCACGGTTAAGGACGGCACACGAAAAACTGTTTTTT.

This sequence joins TRBV21-1 and TRBJ2-7. TRBV21-1 is deemed a pseudogene. The CDR3 is made up of 16 amino acids. This CDR3 is CASSPNSAGSSYEQYF. The DNA for the CDR3 is TGTGCCAGCAGCCCAAATTCGGCAGGGAGCTCCTACGAGCAGTACTTC.

The V call is TRBV18, the J call TRBJ2-1, with 7 bases lining up with TRBD1. The CDR3 consists of 16 residues. Germline V gene data show CDR1 as KGHSH and CDR2 as LQKENI. V lost 0 bases and J lost 4; bases outside the gene matches: 6. Here the CDR3 reads CASSPPSGTAYNEQFF. For the CDR3, the DNA is TGTGCCAGCTCACCACCCTCGGGGACAGCATACAATGAGCAGTTCTTC.

The V and J genes are TRBV18 and TRBJ2-4; D uncertain. V was shortened by 5 bases and J by 0 bases, with 17 bases between the two germline ends. CDR1 is KGHSH and CDR2 is LQKENI in the germline V gene. This CDR3 is 17 amino acids long. CDR3 sequence: CASSINEIKVAKNIQYF. CDR3 sequence (DNA): TGTGCCAGCTCAATCAACGAAATTAAAGTAGCCAAAAACATTCAGTACTTC.

This sequence joins TRBV7-8 and TRBJ1-1; D call uncertain. Germline CDR1 SGHVS, CDR2 FQNEAQ. The CDR3 consists of 13 residues. The V end was cut by 4 bases, the J end by 1 base, with 7 bases between. CDR3 amino acids: CASSSLRNTEAFF. The CDR3 nucleotides read TGTGCCAGCAGCTCCTTGCGGAACACTGAAGCTTTCTTT.

V and J are TRBV6-6 and TRBJ2-4; tentatively, D is TRBD2 (5 bases). This CDR3 has 14 amino acids. Germline CDR1 is MNHNY and CDR2 is SVGAGI (reference sequence). V was trimmed by 0 bases and J by 8 bases, leaving 11 bases between them. CDR3 loop: CASSYSPGLDIQYF. The CDR3 DNA follows: TGTGCCAGCAGTTACTCGCCGGGGTTGGACATTCAGTACTTC.

The chain uses TRBV30 and TRBJ1-5, with 10 bases that match TRBD1. Germline CDR1 and CDR2: GTSNPN and SVGIG (reference sequence). The CDR3 has 15 residues. The trim removed 1 base at V and 7 bases at J, leaving 7 bases unmatched. CDR3 DNA: TGTGCCTGGAGTGCCCGGGACAGGGGAGCACAGCCCCAGCATTTT. This translates into CAWSARDRGAQPQHF. The entire variable domain, with the rest obtained from reference TRBV30 and TRBJ1-5, is as follows: SQTIHQWPATLVQPVGSPLSLECTVEGTSNPNLYWYRQAAGRGLQLLFYSVGIGQISSEVPQNLSASRPQDRQFILSSKKLLLSDSGFYLCAWSARDRGAQPQHFGDGTRLSIL.

The CDR3 region has the DNA TGTGCCAGCAGTCCAAGGCCCTACAATGAGCAGTTCTTC. Amino acid sequence: CASSPRPYNEQFF. This chain joins TRBV27 and TRBJ2-1; D not resolved. The CDR3 loop spans 13 amino acids. V dropped 5 bases and J dropped 2 bases, with 7 bases sitting between them. Germline V gives CDR1 MNHEY, CDR2 SMNVEV (reference sequence).